The 24 T cell receptor beta chains below come from one sample, sequenced in a study of T cell repertoires in ileal Crohn's disease. Measured with immunoSEQ multiplex PCR; TCRdb has only the in-frame clones, and not every one. The data hold 4,300 or so clones, with roughly four fifths observed a single time. The specimen was ileal tissue. The source is an adult with Crohn's disease.

This clone was counted a few times. The chain uses TRBV7-7 and TRBJ2-2; 8 bases line up with TRBD1. This CDR3 has 14 amino acids. Germline values: CDR1 SSHAT, CDR2 FNYEAQ (reference sequence). CDR3 sequence reads: CAATTGGRFGELFF. The CDR3 region has the DNA TGTGCTGCCACAACAGGGGGGCGATTCGGGGAGCTGTTTTTT.

This clone was seen a few times. CDR3 DNA: TGTGCCATCAGTACCCGCGGGGGGAATGAGCAGTTCTTC. Translated, it gives CAISTRGGNEQFF. This sequence joins TRBV10-3 and TRBJ2-1, with 8 bases that match TRBD2. CDR3 length: 13 amino acids. V trimming: 5 bases; J trimming: 7 bases; junction bases outside the gene matches: 4. Germline CDR1 reads ENHRY; CDR2 reads SYGVKD.

This chain uses TRBV7-6 with TRBJ2-7; weak D call: TRBD1 (6 bases). Germline CDR1 SGHVS, CDR2 FNYEAQ. The ends were cut back, 1 base at V and 3 bases at J, with 7 bases in the middle. The CDR3 sequence is 13 residues long. The CDR3 spells CASSLGDNYEQYF. In nucleotides, the CDR3 is TGTGCCAGCAGCTTAGGGGACAACTACGAGCAGTACTTC.

The chain couples TRBV11-2 to TRBJ2-5; TRBD2 matches at 9 bases. After removal of 1 base from V and 5 bases from J, the junction contained 5 bases not matched to a gene. CDR3 length equals 15 residues. CDR1 and CDR2 from the germline V gene are SGHAT and FQNNGV. The CDR3 DNA reads as TGTGCCAGCAGCTTAGGGCGGGGGGGAGTGGAGACCCAGTACTTC. It translates to CASSLGRGGVETQYF.

The chain links TRBV30 to TRBJ1-5; 9 bases align to TRBD1. The CDR3 contains 16 residues. The germline V gene has CDR1 GTSNPN and CDR2 SVGIG (reference sequence). Trimming removed 2 bases from V and 6 bases from J; junction bases left unmatched: 11. The CDR3, as DNA: TGTGCCTGGAGTCTAGGGACAGGGACGCTGAGTCAGCCCCAGCATTTT. Its translation: CAWSLGTGTLSQPQHF.

CDR3 region: CAWSVGTAMNTEAFF. In DNA, the CDR3 is TGTGCCTGGAGTGTCGGGACAGCTATGAACACTGAAGCTTTCTTT. V usage is TRBV30 and J usage is TRBJ1-1; 7 bases agree with TRBD1. The ends lost 0 bases at V and 0 bases at J; junction bases unmatched: 4. CDR1 is GTSNPN and CDR2 is SVGIG in the germline V gene (reference sequence). This CDR3 has 15 residues. The variable domain in full, completed from reference TRBV30 and TRBJ1-1, reads SQTIHQWPATLVQPVGSPLSLECTVEGTSNPNLYWYRQAAGRGLQLLFYSVGIGQISSEVPQNLSASRPQDRQFILSSKKLLLSDSGFYLCAWSVGTAMNTEAFFGQGTRLTVV.

The rearrangement links TRBV4-1 to TRBJ1-2; 9 bases align to TRBD1. The germline V gene encodes CDR1 MGHRA and CDR2 YSYEKL. J lost 2 bases, V lost 4 bases, and 8 bases had no gene match. The CDR3 consists of 16 residues. The CDR3 protein is CASSPTGGRENYGYTF. The CDR3 bases are TGCGCCAGCAGCCCGACAGGGGGGAGGGAAAACTATGGCTACACCTTC.

The chain couples TRBV6-1 to TRBJ1-2; D is unresolved. In germline, CDR1 is MNHNS, CDR2 SASEGT. V lost 3 bases, J lost 2 bases, and 10 bases lay in between. The CDR3 covers 14 residues. The CDR3 nucleotides read TGTGCCAGCAGTGACCCGGGAGGGAACTATGGCTACACCTTC. Translation gives CASSDPGGNYGYTF.

This clone occurred once. This sequence joins TRBV21-1 and TRBJ1-1; the table names TRBD1, a call not compared with the DNA. TRBV21-1 is marked as a pseudogene. The CDR3 is 18 residues long. This chain's CDR3 is CASSKVRGQVVMNTEAFF. The CDR3 DNA sequence: TGTGCCAGCAGCAAGGTAAGGGGACAGGTAGTTATGAACACTGAAGCTTTCTTT.

The chain's CDR3 is CASTPPGQGDEQYF. The CDR3 DNA reads TGTGCCAGCACCCCACCGGGACAGGGGGACGAGCAGTACTTC. The rearrangement joins TRBV6-5 to TRBJ2-7, with 11 bases that match TRBD1. The germline V gene has CDR1 MNHEY and CDR2 SVGAGI. This CDR3 spans 14 amino acids. Trimming at V came to 7 bases and at J to 5 bases, leaving 7 bases not matched to a gene.

V usage is TRBV5-1 and J usage is TRBJ2-5; 10 bases line up with TRBD2. The CDR3 spans 16 residues. The V gene end was trimmed by 4 bases and the J gene end by 4 bases; junction bases not matched to a gene: 10. Germline values: CDR1 SGHRS, CDR2 YFSETQ. The CDR3 loop reads CASSRLSGGAAETQYF. DNA for the CDR3: TGCGCCAGCAGCCGTCTGAGCGGGGGGGCCGCAGAGACCCAGTACTTC.

The rearrangement joins TRBV18 to TRBJ2-5; TRBD2 matches at 13 bases. Germline V gene sequence: CDR1 KGHSH, CDR2 LQKENI. There are 15 residues in the CDR3. Germline trimming cut 6 bases from V and 4 bases from J; bases unmatched to any gene: 5. The CDR3 spells CASSPGTSGAETQYF. In nucleotides, the CDR3 is TGTGCCAGCTCCCCCGGGACTAGCGGGGCAGAGACCCAGTACTTC.

The chain carries TRBV11-2 and TRBJ1-1, with TRBD1 matching over 8 bases. Trimming at V came to 5 bases and at J to 0 bases, leaving 14 bases not matched to a gene. Per germline, CDR1 SGHAT and CDR2 FQNNGV. The CDR3 has 18 amino acids. CDR3 sequence (DNA): TGTGCCAGCAGCCCGGGGGGCAGGGGGCCCCGGATGAACACTGAAGCTTTCTTT. It translates to CASSPGGRGPRMNTEAFF.

The V and J genes are TRBV6-1 and TRBJ1-2, with no clear D. CDR1 MNHNS and CDR2 SASEGT come from the germline V gene. This CDR3 spans 11 amino acids. With 7 bases removed from V and 3 bases from J, the gap between germline ends came to 6 bases. The DNA of the CDR3 is TGTGCCAGCACCTCTTACTATGGCTACACCTTC. Translation gives CASTSYYGYTF.

The chain combines TRBV30 with TRBJ1-1; D call uncertain. Germline-derived CDR1 and CDR2 are GTSNPN and SVGIG (reference sequence). This CDR3 spans 12 amino acids. Trimming took off 6 bases at V and 4 bases at J, with 12 bases between the two ends. The CDR3 protein is CACTRSRTEAFF. DNA of the CDR3: TGTGCCTGTACGCGAAGCCGCACTGAAGCTTTCTTT. The complete variable domain, with remaining parts taken from reference TRBV30 and TRBJ1-1, reads SQTIHQWPATLVQPVGSPLSLECTVEGTSNPNLYWYRQAAGRGLQLLFYSVGIGQISSEVPQNLSASRPQDRQFILSSKKLLLSDSGFYLCACTRSRTEAFFGQGTRLTVV.

This chain uses TRBV18 with TRBJ2-5, with 7 bases aligning to TRBD2. From germline, CDR1 is KGHSH and CDR2 LQKENI. CDR3 length equals 14 residues. V shed 3 bases, J shed 2 bases, and the junction held 3 bases outside the gene matches. This CDR3 reads CASSPRTRQETQYF. DNA of the CDR3: TGTGCCAGCTCACCCCGGACTAGACAAGAGACCCAGTACTTC.

The V call is TRBV27, the J call TRBJ1-1; the match to TRBD1 covers 10 bases. The germline V gene has CDR1 MNHEY and CDR2 SMNVEV (reference sequence). Trimming cost V 4 bases and J 4 bases; bases outside gene matches: 0. The CDR3 has 13 amino acids. CDR3 nucleotide sequence: TGTGCCAGCAGTTGGGACAGGGGCACTGAAGCTTTCTTT. Amino acid sequence: CASSWDRGTEAFF.

This chain links TRBV27 with TRBJ2-7, with 8 positions matching TRBD1. The germline gives CDR1 MNHEY, CDR2 SMNVEV (reference sequence). The CDR3 is made up of 14 amino acids. V dropped 5 bases and J dropped 6; count of bases not matched to a gene: 9. Here the CDR3 reads CASSIDRGAVEQYF. CDR3 bases: TGTGCCAGCAGTATCGACAGGGGTGCTGTCGAGCAGTACTTC.

The chain carries TRBV6-5 and TRBJ1-2; perhaps TRBD1 as D (6 bases). The germline V gene has CDR1 MNHEY and CDR2 SVGAGI. This CDR3 region has 15 residues. V shed 5 bases and J shed 4 bases, with 17 bases lying between them. CDR3 coding DNA: TGTGCCAGCAGTCGCAACAGGGCGGAAGGCTATGGCTACACCTTC. Protein sequence: CASSRNRAEGYGYTF.

The V gene is TRBV6-1, the J gene TRBJ1-1, with a weak D call TRBD1 (6 bases). The CDR3 loop spans 14 amino acids. From germline, CDR1 is MNHNS and CDR2 SASEGT. Trimming shortened V by 5 bases and J by 4 bases, and 14 bases separated the two germline ends. CDR3 region: CASSPQQGITEAFF. The CDR3 DNA follows: TGTGCCAGCAGTCCACAGCAGGGGATCACTGAAGCTTTCTTT.

This sequence joins TRBV6-6 and TRBJ1-5; D is perhaps TRBD1 (5 bases). CDR3 length: 13 residues. The V gene lost 7 bases and the J gene lost 7 bases, with 14 bases spanning the gap. Germline lookup yields CDR1 MNHNY and CDR2 SVGAGI (reference sequence). CDR3 DNA sequence: TGTGCCAGCACGGGGGTCGTCGGGCAGCCCCAGCATTTT. Translation gives CASTGVVGQPQHF.

The chain carries TRBV7-6 and TRBJ2-1; TRBD2 matches 10 bases. V shed 6 bases and J 8 bases; nucleotides not matched to a gene: 10. CDR1 is SGHVS and CDR2 is FNYEAQ in the germline V gene. CDR3 length: 15 residues. CDR3 sequence (DNA): TGTGCCAGCAGTTCGAGACTAGCGGGTTCAGATGAGCAGTTCTTC. As protein: CASSSRLAGSDEQFF.

In regard to this clone: Different DNA sequences within this sample yield the same CDR3. CDR3 sequence (DNA): TGTGCCAGCAGTCCAGGGGGCACCTATGGCTACACCTTC. Translation gives CASSPGGTYGYTF. The V call is TRBV28, the J call TRBJ1-2; 8 bases line up with TRBD1. This CDR3 has 13 residues. V shed 5 bases, J shed 4 bases, and the junction held 3 bases outside the gene matches. Germline CDR1 reads MDHEN; CDR2 reads SYDVKM.

The chain carries TRBV30 and TRBJ2-7; D is perhaps TRBD1 (6 bases). Germline V gives CDR1 GTSNPN, CDR2 SVGIG (reference sequence). The CDR3 length is 12 residues. Trimming pared 2 bases from V and 3 bases from J, leaving 8 bases between. The CDR3 region has the DNA TGTGCCTGGAGTTGGACAGACTACGAGCAGTACTTC. Its translation is CAWSWTDYEQYF.